Listed here are 30 T cell receptor beta chains from one sample, sequenced in a study of blood T cell repertoires in COVID-19. This table comes from immunoSEQ multiplex PCR, and its TCRdb copy is limited to in-frame clones, with some not included. The table lists 280,000 or so clones, around 88% of them singletons. The source material was PBMCs or T cells enriched from blood (not recorded which). These receptors were obtained from a middle-aged woman who had recovered from COVID-19.

The V and J genes are TRBV18 and TRBJ1-4; tentative D call: TRBD1 (5 bases). V shed 1 base and J shed 7 bases, with 10 bases lying between them. CDR3 size: 14 residues. Germline-derived CDR1 and CDR2 are KGHSH and LQKENI. DNA for the CDR3: TGTGCCAGCTCACCACAGGCGGGGGGTGAAAAACTGTTTTTT. This codes for CASSPQAGGEKLFF.

This clone was seen a few times. This chain connects TRBV30 to TRBJ2-2, with 7 bases aligning to TRBD2. The V segment lost 5 bases and the J segment 5 bases; nucleotides outside the gene matches: 11. Germline values: CDR1 GTSNPN, CDR2 SVGIG (reference sequence). The CDR3 spans 15 residues. CDR3 in amino acids: CAWDLGTISTGELFF. The CDR3 nucleotides read TGTGCCTGGGACCTCGGGACTATCAGTACCGGGGAGCTGTTTTTT.

This chain uses TRBV2 with TRBJ2-2; TRBD2 might be the D (7 bases). The CDR3 has 17 amino acids. The V gene lost 2 bases and the J gene lost 0 bases, with 13 bases spanning the gap. CDR1 SNHLY and CDR2 FYNNEI come from the germline V gene. The CDR3: CASSELGGASNTGELFF. The CDR3 nucleotides read TGTGCCAGCAGTGAACTTGGGGGGGCATCGAACACCGGGGAGCTGTTTTTT.

This clone was picked up one time. The CDR3: CASRPGTSNQPQHF. For the CDR3, the DNA is TGTGCCAGCAGGCCCGGGACATCTAATCAGCCCCAGCATTTT. The gene calls are TRBV28 and TRBJ1-5, with TRBD1 as a possible D gene (6 bases). The CDR3 contains 14 residues. CDR1 and CDR2 (germline): MDHEN, SYDVKM. V dropped 6 bases and J dropped 4 bases, with 13 bases sitting between them.

The gene calls are TRBV6-5 and TRBJ1-1; D might be TRBD1 (6 bases). The length of the CDR3 is 13 residues. Germline assignment: CDR1 MNHEY and CDR2 SVGAGI. V was clipped by 6 bases and J by 6 bases, with 14 bases between them. The DNA for the CDR3 is TGTGCCAGCAGCCCCAGGGGCCCCTCTGAAGCTTTCTTT. This encodes CASSPRGPSEAFF.

This chain joins TRBV6-1 and TRBJ1-2; unclear D gene. V lost 3 bases and J lost 3, with 14 bases in between. The CDR3 is made up of 15 amino acids. Per germline, CDR1 MNHNS and CDR2 SASEGT. The CDR3 loop reads CASSERLDEYYGYTF. The CDR3 coding sequence is TGTGCCAGCAGTGAGCGTCTAGACGAGTACTATGGCTACACCTTC.

This chain uses TRBV30 with TRBJ1-2, with D possibly matching TRBD1 (6 bases). The germline V gene has CDR1 GTSNPN and CDR2 SVGIG (reference sequence). The CDR3 contains 15 residues. V lost 1 base, J lost 7 bases, and 19 bases lay in between. The chain's CDR3 is CAWSATGTKPGGYTF. CDR3 DNA sequence: TGTGCCTGGAGTGCCACAGGGACAAAACCGGGTGGCTACACCTTC. The whole variable domain, filled in from reference TRBV30 and TRBJ1-2, reads SQTIHQWPATLVQPVGSPLSLECTVEGTSNPNLYWYRQAAGRGLQLLFYSVGIGQISSEVPQNLSASRPQDRQFILSSKKLLLSDSGFYLCAWSATGTKPGGYTFGSGTRLTVV.

Regarding this clone: Germline is not matched at one junction end, which may reflect a read error. The chain uses TRBV2 and TRBJ2-1, with D unresolved. Germline V gene data show CDR1 as SNHLY and CDR2 as FYNNEI. This CDR3 is 16 amino acids long. The CDR3 region is CASREVGSGSYNEQFF. The DNA for the CDR3 is TGTGCCAGCAGGGAAGTGGGCAGTGGCTCCTACAATGAGCAGTTCTTC.

The CDR3 loop is CASSFGRGSGNTIYF. CDR3 DNA: TGTGCCAGCAGCTTCGGCAGGGGATCTGGAAACACCATATATTTT. The chain recombines TRBV7-2 with TRBJ1-3; weak D call: TRBD1 (6 bases). V lost 3 bases and J lost 1, with 10 bases in between. Germline loops: CDR1 SGHTA, CDR2 FQGNSA. CDR3 length: 15 amino acids.

CDR3 in amino acids: CASSAGLAGGQNTGELFF. CDR3 nucleotides: TGCGCCAGCAGCGCCGGACTAGCGGGAGGCCAGAACACCGGGGAGCTGTTTTTT. This chain connects TRBV10-2 to TRBJ2-2; 14 bases are a match to TRBD2. Unmatched junction bases numbered 7, after V lost 6 bases and J lost 1 base. The CDR3 is 18 amino acids. The germline V gene has CDR1 WSHSY and CDR2 SAAADI.

The V call is TRBV15, the J call TRBJ2-2; D is uncertain. Germline assignment: CDR1 LNHNV and CDR2 YYDKDF (reference sequence). V dropped 0 bases and J dropped 6 bases, with 8 bases sitting between them. The CDR3 is 14 amino acids. CDR3 region: CATSRDPRAGELFF. CDR3 nucleotide sequence: TGTGCCACCAGCAGAGATCCTCGCGCCGGGGAGCTGTTTTTT.

In this sample, this clone turned up once. The V gene is TRBV18, the J gene TRBJ2-5; TRBD1 matches at 7 bases. After removal of 4 bases from V and 5 bases from J, the junction contained 10 bases not matched to a gene. Germline CDR1 is KGHSH and CDR2 is LQKENI. The CDR3 covers 15 residues. The CDR3 reads CASSRDKGASETQYF. CDR3 sequence (DNA): TGTGCCAGCTCACGGGACAAGGGGGCGTCTGAGACCCAGTACTTC. The full variable domain, with the rest looked up from reference TRBV18 and TRBJ2-5, is NAGVMQNPRHLVRRRGQEARLRCSPMKGHSHVYWYRQLPEEGLKFMVYLQKENIIDESGMPKERFSAEFPKEGPSILRIQQVVRGDSAAYFCASSRDKGASETQYFGPGTRLLVL.

This chain joins TRBV6-5 and TRBJ1-4; 9 bases fit TRBD1. The CDR3 covers 16 residues. The germline CDR1 and CDR2 sequences are MNHEY and SVGAGI. The J segment lost 7 bases and the V segment lost 2 bases, leaving 8 bases of the junction unmatched. Here the CDR3 DNA reads TGTGCCAGCAGTTACGGACCCGGGACAGGGCTTGAAAAACTGTTTTTT. The encoded protein is CASSYGPGTGLEKLFF.

The chain carries TRBV9 and TRBJ2-7, with TRBD2 matching over 7 bases. Per germline, CDR1 SGDLS and CDR2 YYNGEE. This CDR3 has 13 amino acids. Losses at the gene ends were 10 bases for V and 3 bases for J; bases not matched to a gene: 10. Here the CDR3 reads CASSSGANYEQYF. CDR3 bases: TGTGCCTCTTCCAGCGGGGCCAACTACGAGCAGTACTTC.

The rearrangement joins TRBV28 to TRBJ2-7; 12 nucleotides line up with TRBD2. The CDR3 is 13 amino acids. CDR1 is MDHEN and CDR2 is SYDVKM in the germline V gene. V shed 4 bases and J 6 bases; nucleotides not matched to a gene: 1. CDR3 in DNA: TGTGCCAGCAGTTCTAGCGGGAGGGGCGAGCAGTACTTC. Residues: CASSSSGRGEQYF.

This clone was counted a few times. The chain is built from TRBV2 and TRBJ2-7; 8 nucleotides align to TRBD1. V lost 4 bases to trimming and J lost 5 bases; unmatched junction nucleotides: 4. The CDR3 spans 13 residues. The germline CDR1 and CDR2 sequences are SNHLY and FYNNEI. CDR3 sequence: CASSGQGSDEQYF. The CDR3 coding sequence is TGTGCCAGCAGTGGACAGGGGTCAGACGAGCAGTACTTC.

The CDR3 coding sequence is TGTGCCAGCAGCTCCCTCCTGGGCGATGAGCAGTTCTTC. Protein sequence: CASSSLLGDEQFF. The J gene is TRBJ2-1, the V gene TRBV7-9; no reliable D call. CDR1 is SEHNR, CDR2 FQNEAQ, per germline (reference sequence). The CDR3 is 13 residues long. V lost 4 bases and J 8 bases, leaving 12 bases between the germline ends.

This clone has just a few counts. The chain recombines TRBV6-5 with TRBJ2-3; D is possibly TRBD1 (5 bases). The germline V and J ends were trimmed by 4 bases and 3 bases, with 14 bases remaining between them. The germline V gene encodes CDR1 MNHEY and CDR2 SVGAGI. The CDR3 runs 15 residues. The CDR3: CASSSRIGATDTQYF. CDR3 coding DNA: TGTGCCAGCAGTTCCCGGATTGGGGCAACAGATACGCAGTATTTT.

The chain employs TRBV11-3 and TRBJ2-1; perhaps TRBD1 as D (6 bases). CDR3 length: 14 residues. Trimming stripped 5 bases from V and 4 bases from J, with 12 bases between. Germline loops: CDR1 SGHNT, CDR2 YENEEA. CDR3 amino acids: CASSRTGQYNEQFF. The CDR3 nucleotides read TGTGCCAGCAGCCGGACGGGACAATACAATGAGCAGTTCTTC.

V usage is TRBV18 and J usage is TRBJ2-7; D may be TRBD1 (6 bases). The CDR3 spans 13 residues. Trimming took 4 bases from V and 3 from J, leaving 10 bases between them. The germline gives CDR1 KGHSH, CDR2 LQKENI. The CDR3 region has the DNA TGTGCCAGCTCACAGGACAGCCTCTACGAGCAGTACTTC. Translated: CASSQDSLYEQYF.

This chain links TRBV11-3 with TRBJ2-3; D might be TRBD2 (6 bases). From germline, CDR1 is SGHNT and CDR2 YENEEA. The CDR3 totals 14 residues. The ends were cut back, 2 bases at V and 5 bases at J, with 11 bases in the middle. The CDR3 nucleotides read TGTGCCAGCAGCTTATCGGGAGTAGGAGATACGCAGTATTTT. It is translated as CASSLSGVGDTQYF.

In its sample, this clone was seen once. This chain links TRBV5-1 with TRBJ2-2, with 8 bases lining up with TRBD2. V was clipped by 6 bases and J by 2 bases; unmatched bases: 9. Germline V gene data show CDR1 as SGHRS and CDR2 as YFSETQ. This CDR3 has 16 amino acids. CDR3 region: CASTPTTSDNTGELFF. The CDR3 DNA follows: TGCGCCAGCACACCCACGACTAGCGATAACACCGGGGAGCTGTTTTTT.

The V and J genes are TRBV9 and TRBJ2-3, with TRBD2 matching over 7 bases. The J segment lost 2 bases and the V segment lost 0 bases, leaving 3 bases of the junction unmatched. The germline CDR1 and CDR2 sequences are SGDLS and YYNGEE. The CDR3 has 15 amino acids. CDR3 loop: CASSVEAGNTDTQYF. As DNA, the CDR3 is TGTGCCAGCAGCGTAGAAGCGGGGAACACAGATACGCAGTATTTT.

The gene calls are TRBV7-6 and TRBJ2-1; 7 bases agree with TRBD2. V shed 0 bases, J shed 3 bases, and the junction held 2 bases outside the gene matches. The CDR3 extends over 15 amino acids. The germline V gene has CDR1 SGHVS and CDR2 FNYEAQ. CDR3 sequence reads: CASSLALAIYNEQFF. The CDR3 DNA reads as TGTGCCAGCAGCTTAGCACTAGCGATCTACAATGAGCAGTTCTTC.

The chain couples TRBV19 to TRBJ2-2; 7 bases match TRBD2. Germline lookup yields CDR1 LNHDA and CDR2 SQIVND (reference sequence). The CDR3 contains 15 residues. Unmatched junction bases numbered 7, after V lost 3 bases and J lost 6 bases. This CDR3 is CASSIGGRRSGELFF. Here the CDR3 DNA reads TGTGCCAGTAGTATTGGCGGGAGAAGGTCCGGGGAGCTGTTTTTT.

V is TRBV4-1 and J is TRBJ2-2; TRBD2 matches 7 bases. V shed 3 bases and J 0 bases; nucleotides not matched to a gene: 7. This CDR3 is 17 amino acids long. Per germline, CDR1 MGHRA and CDR2 YSYEKL. The CDR3 DNA reads as TGCGCCAGCAGCCAGAGGCCCAGCGGGACGAACACCGGGGAGCTGTTTTTT. It yields the protein CASSQRPSGTNTGELFF.

CDR3 nucleotides: TGTGCCTGGAGTGTCTCGAGTACGGGAAATGAGCAGTTCTTC. Its translation: CAWSVSSTGNEQFF. This chain connects TRBV30 to TRBJ2-1; a weak D match, TRBD2 (5 bases). Germline loops: CDR1 GTSNPN, CDR2 SVGIG (reference sequence). The CDR3 loop spans 14 amino acids. V lost 0 bases to trimming and J lost 7 bases, with 13 bases between them.

The J gene is TRBJ2-7, the V gene TRBV6-2 or TRBV6-3, with TRBD2 matching over 10 bases. Per the germline V gene, CDR1 is MNHEY and CDR2 is SVGEGT. The length of the CDR3 is 18 residues. With 2 bases clipped from V and 1 base from J, the junction kept 11 bases outside the gene matches. The CDR3: CASSYLTTSGTASYEQYF. The CDR3 nucleotides are TGTGCCAGCAGTTACCTCACAACTAGCGGGACGGCATCCTACGAGCAGTACTTC.

V gene TRBV7-2 combines with J gene TRBJ2-1; 7 bases fit TRBD1. Per the germline V gene, CDR1 is SGHTA and CDR2 is FQGNSA. J lost 5 bases, V lost 3 bases, and 13 bases had no gene match. The CDR3 sequence is 17 residues long. The CDR3 DNA reads as TGTGCCAGCAGCTTCCGCCCGGTAGTCAGGGGGAACAATGAGCAGTTCTTC. It translates to CASSFRPVVRGNNEQFF.

The V and J genes are TRBV5-4 and TRBJ1-1, with D maybe TRBD1 (5 bases). The germline gives CDR1 SGHNT, CDR2 YYREEE (reference sequence). V was shortened by 4 bases and J by 4 bases, with 11 bases between the two germline ends. The CDR3 loop spans 13 amino acids. The CDR3 sequence is CASSQTGGTEAFF. The CDR3 DNA is TGTGCCAGCAGCCAAACCGGGGGCACTGAAGCTTTCTTT.